These 6 T cell receptor beta chains were sequenced from one sample in a study of T-cell memory formation after mild COVID-19. Each CDR3 protein gets one entry after TCRdb re-called the 5' RACE reads with MiXCR. This table has roughly 410,000 distinct CDR3 sequences, roughly a quarter appearing once. The sequenced sample was PBMCs or a T cell subset sorted from them (not recorded which). The origin of the receptors is an adult woman who had mild COVID-19 (a few samples of this study predate the infection). Cell type and time point are not known.

The rearrangement links TRBV5-1 to TRBJ1-1, with D uncertain. CDR1 is SGHRS, CDR2 YFSETQ, per germline. There are 13 residues in the CDR3. Between the trimmed V and J ends, which lost 3 bases and 4 bases, there was a span of 10 bases. This chain's CDR3 is CASSSQGPTEAFF. The CDR3 coding sequence is TGCGCCAGCAGCTCTCAAGGGCCCACTGAAGCTTTCTTT. Full variable domain (rest looked up from reference TRBV5-1 and TRBJ1-1): KAGVTQTPRYLIKTRGQQVTLSCSPISGHRSVSWYQQTPGQGLQFLFEYFSETQRNKGNFPGRFSGRQFSNSRSEMNVSTLELGDSALYLCASSSQGPTEAFFGQGTRLTVV.

V and J are TRBV24-1 and TRBJ1-5, with 9 nucleotides matching TRBD1. The CDR3 extends over 16 amino acids. Unmatched junction bases numbered 7, after V lost 3 bases and J lost 5 bases. The germline gives CDR1 KGHDR, CDR2 SFDVKD. The CDR3: CATSDGGTGRYQPQHF. The DNA of the CDR3 is TGTGCCACCAGTGATGGGGGGACAGGGAGATATCAGCCCCAGCATTTT.

The chain carries TRBV14 and TRBJ1-2, with a possible D match to TRBD1 (6 bases). The CDR3 covers 13 residues. The ends were cut back, 5 bases at V and 13 bases at J, with 20 bases in the middle. Germline-derived CDR1 and CDR2 are SGHDN and FVKESK. DNA for the CDR3: TGTGCCAGCAGCGACAGGACAGAACCTAAAGGCACCTTC. The encoded protein is CASSDRTEPKGTF.

The rearrangement links TRBV6-2 or TRBV6-3 to TRBJ2-3, with 14 bases identical to TRBD2. J was trimmed by 1 base and V by 6 bases; bases with no gene match: 9. This CDR3 is 18 amino acids long. Germline lookup yields CDR1 MNHEY and CDR2 SVGEGT. This chain's CDR3 is CASRTGTSGSRRTDTQYF. As DNA, the CDR3 is TGTGCCAGCAGGACAGGGACTAGCGGGAGTAGGCGCACAGATACGCAGTATTTT.

The chain carries TRBV7-6 and TRBJ1-1; D is perhaps TRBD1 (5 bases). Germline loops: CDR1 SGHVS, CDR2 FNYEAQ. Deletions cut 3 bases from V and 6 bases from J, with 17 bases between. The CDR3 is 15 residues long. CDR3 in amino acids: CASSFDYGRGAEAFF. CDR3 in DNA: TGTGCCAGCAGCTTTGATTACGGCCGAGGGGCTGAAGCTTTCTTT.

This clonotype was seen a handful of times. CDR3 DNA: TGTGCCAGCAGTAAGACAGGACTAGCGGGGGGGCCGCGGGAGCAGTACTTC. Its protein is CASSKTGLAGGPREQYF. The gene calls are TRBV6-1 and TRBJ2-7; 15 nucleotides match TRBD2. The length of the CDR3 is 17 residues. Germline V lookup: CDR1 MNHNS, CDR2 SASEGT. V trimming: 5 bases; J trimming: 7 bases; junction bases outside the gene matches: 12.